The 11 T cell receptor beta chains in this list originate from one sample, sequenced in a study of blood T cell repertoires in COVID-19 (dated by TCRdb to 2020 to 2022). Library method: the immunoSEQ multiplex PCR assay. Here the immuneACCESS table is served through TCRdb, limited to in-frame sequences with V and J called. Missing clones are a known gap in these copies; in checked studies unresolved V genes cover under half, and the rest lacks a known reason. For this sample the table gives hundreds of thousands of clones, of which roughly 83% were detected only once. The top ten hold around 8.9% of the sample. Sequenced: peripheral blood. These receptors were collected from an older man with acute or convalescent COVID-19.

This chain links TRBV6-6 with TRBJ2-3; 11 nucleotides align to TRBD1. Germline V gene data show CDR1 as MNHNY and CDR2 as SVGAGI (reference sequence). The CDR3 has 16 residues. With 6 bases clipped from V and 4 bases from J, the junction kept 9 bases outside the gene matches. Here the CDR3 DNA reads TGTGCCAGCAGCTTCCGCGGACAGGGGGCCTCAGATACGCAGTATTTT. As protein: CASSFRGQGASDTQYF.

There are a few counts of this clone. This CDR3 is CASSHLAGGTYEQYF. CDR3 coding DNA: TGTGCCAGCAGCCATTTAGCGGGGGGTACCTACGAGCAGTACTTC. The V gene is TRBV14, the J gene TRBJ2-7, with 10 bases matching TRBD2. The V gene end was trimmed by 3 bases and the J gene end by 2 bases; junction bases not matched to a gene: 4. CDR3 length: 15 amino acids. Germline CDR1 SGHDN, CDR2 FVKESK.

The chain uses TRBV3-1 (or the pseudogene TRBV3-2) and TRBJ1-1, with D maybe TRBD1 (5 bases). The CDR3 is 17 residues long. V was clipped by 4 bases and J by 0 bases, with 18 bases between them. The germline CDR1 and CDR2 sequences are LGHDT and YNNKEL (reference sequence). CDR3 sequence: CASSPSSGGNLNTEAFF. CDR3 coding DNA: TGTGCCAGCAGCCCCTCAAGCGGGGGGAATCTGAACACTGAAGCTTTCTTT.

The chain couples TRBV5-1 to TRBJ2-2, with D possibly matching TRBD2 (7 bases). V lost 2 bases and J 2 bases, leaving 22 bases between the germline ends. The CDR3 runs 19 residues. The V gene's germline CDR1 is SGHRS and CDR2 YFSETQ. The CDR3 protein is CASSLRPPTRGLNTGELFF. The CDR3 coding sequence is TGCGCCAGCAGCTTACGCCCTCCGACGCGGGGGCTAAACACCGGGGAGCTGTTTTTT.

J is TRBJ1-4 and V is TRBV12-5; D is ambiguous. CDR1 and CDR2 from the germline V gene are LGHNT and FRNRAP. The CDR3 length is 16 residues. V was pared by 0 bases and J by 1 base, with 9 bases between. The CDR3 sequence is CASGLVLHQTNEKLFF. The CDR3 nucleotides read TGTGCTAGTGGTTTGGTACTACATCAAACTAATGAAAAACTGTTTTTT.

The chain couples TRBV3-1 (or the pseudogene TRBV3-2) to TRBJ2-2; 8 bases align to TRBD1. Germline V gene lookup returns CDR1 LGHDT and CDR2 YNNKEL (reference sequence). The CDR3 contains 15 residues. The V and J ends lost 4 bases and 1 base, in that order; junction bases with no gene match: 2. The DNA for the CDR3 is TGTGCCAGCAGCCGGGGGACAGGGAACACCGGGGAGCTGTTTTTT. Residues: CASSRGTGNTGELFF.

The V gene is TRBV7-9, the J gene TRBJ1-3; D call uncertain. This CDR3 comprises 18 residues. The V gene's germline CDR1 is SEHNR and CDR2 FQNEAQ (reference sequence). Trimming pared 0 bases from V and 0 bases from J, leaving 15 bases between. In DNA form, the CDR3 reads TGTGCCAGCAGCTTAGCGCTAGGCCAGACGGACTCTGGAAACACCATATATTTT. Its protein is CASSLALGQTDSGNTIYF.

The rearrangement uses TRBV7-9 and TRBJ1-1; 7 positions match TRBD1. The CDR3 extends over 14 amino acids. Germline trimming cut 5 bases from V and 5 bases from J; bases unmatched to any gene: 8. Germline CDR1 SEHNR, CDR2 FQNEAQ (reference sequence). CDR3 DNA: TGTGCCAGCAGCAAAACAGGGGTGCGGACTGAAGCTTTCTTT. It is translated as CASSKTGVRTEAFF.

The rearrangement links TRBV5-3 to TRBJ2-7; tentative D call: TRBD1 (7 bases). TRBV5-3 is assigned to the ORF class and has an uncertain function. The germline V and J ends were trimmed by 0 bases and 3 bases, with 19 bases remaining between them. The CDR3 consists of 17 residues. The CDR3 nucleotides are TGTGCCAGAAGCTTGGGAAGGGGGCGGGGTGACCTCTACGAGCAGTACTTC. Protein product: CARSLGRGRGDLYEQYF.

The chain employs TRBV29-1 and TRBJ2-5, with 14 bases fitting TRBD2. The CDR3 loop spans 18 amino acids. Trimming cost V 3 bases and J 3 bases; bases outside gene matches: 12. CDR1 is SQVTM and CDR2 is ANQGSEA in the germline V gene. The CDR3: CSVDGVLGTSGGEETQYF. The CDR3 coding sequence is TGCAGCGTTGATGGGGTCCTAGGGACTAGCGGGGGAGAAGAGACCCAGTACTTC.

The chain links TRBV19 to TRBJ2-1, with TRBD2 identical over 12 bases. The length of the CDR3 is 16 residues. Per the germline V gene, CDR1 is LNHDA and CDR2 is SQIVND (reference sequence). Trimming at V came to 4 bases and at J to 7 bases, leaving 8 bases not matched to a gene. The CDR3 protein is CASSNPRLAGGNEQFF. The CDR3 nucleotides are TGTGCCAGTAGTAATCCGAGGCTAGCGGGAGGGAATGAGCAGTTCTTC.